Sequencing of this T cell receptor beta chain was carried out in a study of blood T cells in healthy people across ages. Regarding the study as a whole: With age, beta diversity per million T cells declined roughly linearly, significantly by over 35. The study regarded diversity estimates from one million T cells as underestimates.

Concerning this clonotype: Its antigen remains unknown.

Then a second PCR, running roughly 7 to 11 cycles, was carried out with a sample-barcoded 5' primer and a J-beta primer mix. Every single cDNA molecule received a tag from a template-switch adaptor with 12 random nucleotides. The yield of each sample was at least 2.5 million CDR3-containing paired-end reads. TCRdb fed the 5' RACE reads into MiXCR, producing one record per CDR3 protein. The sample shows 550,000 to 700,000 distinct CDR3 sequences, approximately 27% of them seen only once. The sequencing sample was made of blood. This receptor was identified in a woman between 65 and 79 years old in good health.

The DNA of the CDR3 is TGCAGCGGGGGACAGAGTCAAGAGACCCAGTACTTC. It translates to CSGGQSQETQYF. The gene calls are TRBV29-1 and TRBJ2-5, with 7 bases fitting TRBD1. Per the germline V gene, CDR1 is SQVTM and CDR2 is ANQGSEA. The length of the CDR3 is 12 residues. The J segment lost 2 bases and the V segment lost 7 bases, leaving 4 bases of the junction unmatched.